The next 32 T cell receptor beta chains were all read from a single sample in a study of OX40 agonist ivuxolimab in advanced cancers. Assay: immunoSEQ multiplex PCR; the TCRdb copy retains only in-frame clones and omits some. The profile covers more than 75,000 clones, with about 85% appearing a single time and 0.2% to 0.25% taken by the ten largest. The source material was CD4+ or CD8+ T cells sorted from blood, sampled in a trial of the OX40 agonist ivuxolimab. These receptors all come from an adult with an advanced solid tumor such as melanoma, head and neck, liver or kidney cancer.

The V gene is TRBV15, the J gene TRBJ1-1, with a weak D call TRBD1 (5 bases). CDR1 is LNHNV, CDR2 YYDKDF, per germline (reference sequence). The CDR3 has 13 residues. V shed 0 bases and J shed 11 bases, with 13 bases lying between them. The CDR3 DNA reads as TGTGCCACCAGCAGAGATGAGGGGCGGCAGGCTTTCTTT. Its protein is CATSRDEGRQAFF.

CDR3 region: CASSVGPSYGYTF. The CDR3 coding sequence is TGTGCCAGCAGCGTAGGCCCTAGCTATGGCTACACCTTC. The gene calls are TRBV9 and TRBJ1-2; D is unresolved. The CDR3 has 13 residues. Germline CDR1 SGDLS, CDR2 YYNGEE. V was shortened by 0 bases and J by 4 bases, with 7 bases between the two germline ends.

The chain links TRBV5-1 to TRBJ1-1; 10 positions match TRBD1. After removal of 4 bases from V and 0 bases from J, the junction contained 15 bases not matched to a gene. The germline CDR1 and CDR2 sequences are SGHRS and YFSETQ. CDR3 length: 19 residues. This CDR3 is CASSLGRDRGWGVNTEAFF. DNA for the CDR3: TGCGCCAGCAGCCTGGGCCGGGACAGGGGTTGGGGTGTGAACACTGAAGCTTTCTTT.

The chain uses TRBV2 and TRBJ2-6; D gene uncertain. Germline CDR1 SNHLY, CDR2 FYNNEI. CDR3 length equals 13 residues. V lost 6 bases and J lost 4, with 7 bases in between. The CDR3 loop is CASRSAGANVLTF. CDR3 sequence (DNA): TGTGCCAGCAGATCGGCGGGGGCCAACGTCCTGACTTTC. Full variable domain (missing parts from reference TRBV2 and TRBJ2-6): EPEVTQTPSHQVTQMGQEVILRCVPISNHLYFYWYRQILGQKVEFLVSFYNNEISEKSEIFDDQFSVERPDGSNFTLKIRSTKLEDSAMYFCASRSAGANVLTFGAGSRLTVL.

This rearrangement joins TRBV7-2 to TRBJ2-3; D is perhaps TRBD1 (6 bases). Trimming pared 2 bases from V and 2 bases from J, leaving 8 bases between. Looked up from germline, CDR1 is SGHTA and CDR2 is FQGNSA. This CDR3 contains 14 residues. The CDR3: CASSLRQDTDTQYF. CDR3 sequence (DNA): TGTGCCAGCAGCTTACGACAGGACACAGATACGCAGTATTTT.

CDR3 residues: CASSLGVVPPSAQYF. The CDR3 coding sequence is TGCGCCAGCAGCTTGGGAGTAGTTCCCCCAAGCGCCCAGTACTTC. The J gene is TRBJ2-5, the V gene TRBV5-1; D is unclear. CDR1 and CDR2 from the germline V gene are SGHRS and YFSETQ. There are 15 residues in the CDR3. The V end was cut by 0 bases, the J end by 9 bases, with 18 bases between.

V is TRBV5-6 and J is TRBJ1-1; 7 nucleotides line up with TRBD1. The junction had 11 bases not matched to a gene; V was cut back by 2 bases and J by 4 bases. From germline, CDR1 is SGHDT and CDR2 YYEEEE. This CDR3 comprises 16 residues. In nucleotides, the CDR3 is TGTGCCAGCAGCTTCAGGGGGTCCGGCCGGAGCACTGAAGCTTTCTTT. Its translation is CASSFRGSGRSTEAFF. Full variable domain (outside the CDR3, taken from reference TRBV5-6 and TRBJ1-1): DAGVTQSPTHLIKTRGQQVTLRCSPKSGHDTVSWYQQALGQGPQFIFQYYEEEERQRGNFPDRFSGHQFPNYSSELNVNALLLGDSALYLCASSFRGSGRSTEAFFGQGTRLTVV.

The CDR3 DNA reads TGTGCCAGCAGCCCCGGACTAGCGTCAGATACGCAGTATTTT. Its translation: CASSPGLASDTQYF. This chain joins TRBV5-4 and TRBJ2-3; 9 nucleotides agree with TRBD2. The CDR3 runs to 14 residues. The V gene's germline CDR1 is SGHNT and CDR2 YYREEE (reference sequence). The junction had 4 bases not matched to a gene; V was cut back by 4 bases and J by 4 bases.

The chain employs TRBV18 and TRBJ1-6, with a weak D call TRBD1 (6 bases). The CDR3 has 13 amino acids. Trimming removed 5 bases from V and 10 bases from J, with 12 bases in between. The V gene's germline CDR1 is KGHSH and CDR2 LQKENI. CDR3 in amino acids: CASSRQVGSPLHF. CDR3 sequence (DNA): TGTGCCAGCTCAAGACAGGTAGGGTCACCCCTCCACTTT. The whole variable domain, remainder taken from reference TRBV18 and TRBJ1-6, is NAGVMQNPRHLVRRRGQEARLRCSPMKGHSHVYWYRQLPEEGLKFMVYLQKENIIDESGMPKERFSAEFPKEGPSILRIQQVVRGDSAAYFCASSRQVGSPLHFGNGTRLTVT.

This clone was recorded a few times. J is TRBJ2-4 and V is TRBV30; D call uncertain. This CDR3 has 12 amino acids. Germline CDR1 and CDR2: GTSNPN and SVGIG (reference sequence). Trimming left V 1 base short and J 7 bases short, with 8 bases between. The DNA for the CDR3 is TGTGCCTGGAGTGAAACCTACAACATTCAGTACTTC. Residues: CAWSETYNIQYF.

The chain is built from TRBV18 and TRBJ2-1; unclear D gene. CDR3 size: 11 residues. Trimming took 6 bases from V and 10 from J, leaving 10 bases between them. The V gene's germline CDR1 is KGHSH and CDR2 LQKENI. The CDR3 DNA sequence: TGTGCCAGCTCTCCCGGTTGGGAGCAGTTCTTC. It specifies CASSPGWEQFF.

The chain has TRBV5-4 and TRBJ1-4; D gene unclear. Germline V gene lookup returns CDR1 SGHNT and CDR2 YYREEE (reference sequence). Trimming shortened V by 0 bases and J by 5 bases, and 8 bases separated the two germline ends. The CDR3 length is 14 residues. CDR3 coding DNA: TGTGCCAGCAGCTTGGACAGAAGGAATGAAAAACTGTTTTTT. It yields the protein CASSLDRRNEKLFF.

This chain links TRBV5-1 with TRBJ1-1; possibly TRBD1 for D (5 bases). CDR1 and CDR2 (germline): SGHRS, YFSETQ. There are 17 residues in the CDR3. The V and J ends lost 4 bases and 6 bases respectively, with 25 bases between them. The CDR3: CASSGGGGVGTRAEAFF. The CDR3 coding sequence is TGCGCCAGCAGCGGCGGGGGGGGAGTGGGAACTCGAGCTGAAGCTTTCTTT.

In its sample, this clone was seen once. V gene TRBV5-4 combines with J gene TRBJ1-2; the match to TRBD1 covers 8 bases. CDR1 and CDR2 from the germline V gene are SGHNT and YYREEE (reference sequence). Losses at the gene ends were 6 bases for V and 7 bases for J; bases not matched to a gene: 11. This CDR3 spans 14 amino acids. The CDR3 here is CASTVSQGAFGYTF. CDR3 in DNA: TGTGCCAGCACCGTTTCGCAGGGGGCTTTTGGCTACACCTTC.

The rearrangement joins TRBV19 to TRBJ2-6; the D is unclear. Germline CDR1 is LNHDA and CDR2 is SQIVND (reference sequence). V was clipped by 5 bases and J by 0 bases, with 8 bases between them. The CDR3 is made up of 15 amino acids. CDR3 nucleotide sequence: TGTGCCAGTAGTGTAACTTCCTCTGGGGCCAACGTCCTGACTTTC. It specifies CASSVTSSGANVLTF.

The chain has TRBV28 and TRBJ1-3; D not certain. V lost 2 bases to trimming and J lost 4 bases, with 9 bases between them. Germline loops: CDR1 MDHEN, CDR2 SYDVKM. There are 14 residues in the CDR3. CDR3 residues: CASSLRAFGNTIYF. Written as DNA, the CDR3 is TGTGCCAGCAGTTTACGAGCGTTCGGAAACACCATATATTTT.

This rearrangement joins TRBV11-2 to TRBJ2-6, with a tentative D call TRBD2 (6 bases). Germline CDR1 SGHAT, CDR2 FQNNGV. This CDR3 is built from 16 residues. Trimming pared 0 bases from V and 2 bases from J, leaving 8 bases between. The CDR3 protein is CASSLDRRAGANVLTF. CDR3 sequence (DNA): TGTGCCAGCAGCTTAGATCGGAGGGCTGGGGCCAACGTCCTGACTTTC.

The V gene is TRBV7-2, the J gene TRBJ2-2; the D is unclear. The CDR3 runs to 14 residues. Trimming removed 1 base from V and 6 bases from J, with 9 bases in between. Germline-derived CDR1 and CDR2 are SGHTA and FQGNSA. The CDR3 spells CASSLVPPSGELFF. The DNA for the CDR3 is TGTGCCAGCAGCTTAGTTCCTCCGTCCGGGGAGCTGTTTTTT. Supplemented by reference TRBV7-2 and TRBJ2-2, the full variable domain reads GAGVSQSPSNKVTEKGKDVELRCDPISGHTALYWYRQSLGQGLEFLIYFQGNSAPDKSGLPSDRFSAERTGGSVSTLTIQRTQQEDSAVYLCASSLVPPSGELFFGEGSRLTVL.

The chain couples TRBV20-1 to TRBJ2-5; D ambiguous. The CDR3 sequence is 11 residues long. V was shortened by 6 bases and J by 0 bases, with 5 bases between the two germline ends. Germline assignment: CDR1 DFQATT and CDR2 SNEGSKA (reference sequence). This CDR3 is CSAIYQETQYF. The CDR3 bases are TGCAGTGCAATATACCAAGAGACCCAGTACTTC.

Only one count was recorded for this clone. The rearrangement joins TRBV5-4 to TRBJ1-2, with D possibly matching TRBD1 (5 bases). There are 13 residues in the CDR3. V shed 2 bases and J shed 6 bases, with 11 bases lying between them. Germline V CDR1 and CDR2: SGHNT, YYREEE (reference sequence). The CDR3: CASSFAGQHGYTF. CDR3 sequence (DNA): TGTGCCAGCAGCTTTGCAGGGCAGCATGGCTACACCTTC.

The V call is TRBV5-6, the J call TRBJ1-2; D remains unclear. This CDR3 region has 15 residues. Germline V lookup: CDR1 SGHDT, CDR2 YYEEEE. V dropped 4 bases and J dropped 8 bases, with 21 bases sitting between them. The CDR3, as DNA: TGTGCCAGCAGCCTACTGCTGGGAGGAGGTGGAGGCTACACCTTC. It is translated as CASSLLLGGGGGYTF.

J is TRBJ2-2 and V is TRBV27, with 9 nucleotides matching TRBD1. Germline V gene lookup returns CDR1 MNHEY and CDR2 SMNVEV (reference sequence). Trimming removed 3 bases from V and 7 bases from J; junction bases left unmatched: 24. The CDR3 consists of 21 residues. DNA for the CDR3: TGTGCCAGCAGTTTGGTGGGTGCCTGGCCAGGGGACAGGGATTGGGTCGGGGAGCTGTTTTTT. This encodes CASSLVGAWPGDRDWVGELFF.

The chain couples TRBV30 to TRBJ2-7; D perhaps matches TRBD2 (6 bases). The CDR3 contains 16 residues. With 4 bases removed from V and 7 bases from J, the gap between germline ends came to 26 bases. The germline V gene has CDR1 GTSNPN and CDR2 SVGIG (reference sequence). The CDR3 is CAWTTHLLATTREQYF. CDR3 bases: TGTGCCTGGACCACCCATCTACTAGCTACCACGAGGGAGCAGTACTTC.

The chain uses TRBV28 and TRBJ2-7, with TRBD1 matching 7 bases. Germline V gene data show CDR1 as MDHEN and CDR2 as SYDVKM. The junction had 8 bases not matched to a gene; V was cut back by 6 bases and J by 6 bases. This CDR3 comprises 13 residues. The CDR3, as DNA: TGTGCCAGCAGGCCCCAGGGACAGCCCGAGCAGTACTTC. Protein: CASRPQGQPEQYF. Filled out from reference TRBV28 and TRBJ2-7, the complete variable domain reads DVKVTQSSRYLVKRTGEKVFLECVQDMDHENMFWYRQDPGLGLRLIYFSYDVKMKEKGDIPEGYSVSREKKERFSLILESASTNQTSMYLCASRPQGQPEQYFGPGTRLTVT.

The chain combines TRBV6-5 with TRBJ1-2; D is unresolved. From germline, CDR1 is MNHEY and CDR2 SVGAGI. The CDR3 sequence is 12 residues long. The V end lost 6 bases, the J end lost 5 bases, and 10 bases lay between the germline ends. The CDR3 is CASSPGAYGYTF. DNA for the CDR3: TGTGCCAGCAGCCCGGGTGCTTATGGCTACACCTTC.

The chain carries TRBV11-2 and TRBJ1-4; 7 positions agree with TRBD1. V trimming: 5 bases; J trimming: 4 bases; junction bases outside the gene matches: 4. Per germline, CDR1 SGHAT and CDR2 FQNNGV. The CDR3 totals 14 residues. The chain's CDR3 is CASSKRQGNEKLFF. The DNA for the CDR3 is TGTGCCAGCAGCAAACGACAGGGTAATGAAAAACTGTTTTTT.

This clone was found a few times. The chain joins TRBV7-3 to TRBJ1-2; D perhaps matches TRBD1 (6 bases). Germline V gives CDR1 SGHTA, CDR2 FQGTGA. The CDR3 has 15 residues. V lost 5 bases and J lost 4, with 17 bases in between. The CDR3 region has the DNA TGTGCCAGCAGCCCTAGGGGGGGCAGTTCCTATGGCTACACCTTC. Translating it yields CASSPRGGSSYGYTF.

The chain is built from TRBV28 and TRBJ2-7, with D hard to call. V shed 6 bases and J shed 4 bases, with 10 bases lying between them. The CDR3 runs to 12 residues. Germline loops: CDR1 MDHEN, CDR2 SYDVKM. The DNA of the CDR3 is TGTGCCAGCAGATACGACATGTACGAGCAGTACTTC. It yields the protein CASRYDMYEQYF. Based on the CDR3 plus reference TRBV28 and TRBJ2-7, the full variable domain is DVKVTQSSRYLVKRTGEKVFLECVQDMDHENMFWYRQDPGLGLRLIYFSYDVKMKEKGDIPEGYSVSREKKERFSLILESASTNQTSMYLCASRYDMYEQYFGPGTRLTVT.

The CDR3 is CASTKTGNQPQHF. As DNA, the CDR3 is TGTGCCAGCACCAAGACAGGCAATCAGCCCCAGCATTTT. V gene TRBV6-6 combines with J gene TRBJ1-5, with TRBD1 as a possible D gene (5 bases). CDR1 is MNHNY, CDR2 SVGAGI, per germline (reference sequence). The CDR3 extends over 13 amino acids. V was shortened by 7 bases and J by 2 bases, with 9 bases between the two germline ends.

There are a few counts of this clone. The gene calls are TRBV9 and TRBJ1-1, with TRBD1 identical over 7 bases. The CDR3 contains 14 residues. The J segment lost 1 base and the V segment lost 0 bases, leaving 0 bases of the junction unmatched. Per the germline V gene, CDR1 is SGDLS and CDR2 is YYNGEE. CDR3: CASSVGQGNTEAFF. In DNA form, the CDR3 reads TGTGCCAGCAGCGTAGGACAGGGGAACACTGAAGCTTTCTTT. Filled out from reference TRBV9 and TRBJ1-1, the complete variable domain reads DSGVTQTPKHLITATGQRVTLRCSPRSGDLSVYWYQQSLDQGLQFLIQYYNGEERAKGNILERFSAQQFPDLHSELNLSSLELGDSALYFCASSVGQGNTEAFFGQGTRLTVV.

This rearrangement joins TRBV2 to TRBJ2-2, with 9 nucleotides matching TRBD2. The V and J ends lost 4 bases and 0 bases, in that order; junction bases with no gene match: 6. Per the germline V gene, CDR1 is SNHLY and CDR2 is FYNNEI. CDR3 length: 17 amino acids. The CDR3 region is CASSGLAGIPNTGELFF. The DNA of the CDR3 is TGTGCCAGCAGTGGCCTAGCGGGGATCCCGAACACCGGGGAGCTGTTTTTT.

The chain links TRBV4-1 to TRBJ1-5; weak D call: TRBD1 (5 bases). Germline V gene sequence: CDR1 MGHRA, CDR2 YSYEKL. V was clipped by 5 bases and J by 5 bases, with 19 bases between them. The CDR3 length is 16 residues. The CDR3 DNA follows: TGCGCCAGCAGCGTGGGGGAGGGGTCAGGAGATCAGCCCCAGCATTTT. Translating gives CASSVGEGSGDQPQHF.